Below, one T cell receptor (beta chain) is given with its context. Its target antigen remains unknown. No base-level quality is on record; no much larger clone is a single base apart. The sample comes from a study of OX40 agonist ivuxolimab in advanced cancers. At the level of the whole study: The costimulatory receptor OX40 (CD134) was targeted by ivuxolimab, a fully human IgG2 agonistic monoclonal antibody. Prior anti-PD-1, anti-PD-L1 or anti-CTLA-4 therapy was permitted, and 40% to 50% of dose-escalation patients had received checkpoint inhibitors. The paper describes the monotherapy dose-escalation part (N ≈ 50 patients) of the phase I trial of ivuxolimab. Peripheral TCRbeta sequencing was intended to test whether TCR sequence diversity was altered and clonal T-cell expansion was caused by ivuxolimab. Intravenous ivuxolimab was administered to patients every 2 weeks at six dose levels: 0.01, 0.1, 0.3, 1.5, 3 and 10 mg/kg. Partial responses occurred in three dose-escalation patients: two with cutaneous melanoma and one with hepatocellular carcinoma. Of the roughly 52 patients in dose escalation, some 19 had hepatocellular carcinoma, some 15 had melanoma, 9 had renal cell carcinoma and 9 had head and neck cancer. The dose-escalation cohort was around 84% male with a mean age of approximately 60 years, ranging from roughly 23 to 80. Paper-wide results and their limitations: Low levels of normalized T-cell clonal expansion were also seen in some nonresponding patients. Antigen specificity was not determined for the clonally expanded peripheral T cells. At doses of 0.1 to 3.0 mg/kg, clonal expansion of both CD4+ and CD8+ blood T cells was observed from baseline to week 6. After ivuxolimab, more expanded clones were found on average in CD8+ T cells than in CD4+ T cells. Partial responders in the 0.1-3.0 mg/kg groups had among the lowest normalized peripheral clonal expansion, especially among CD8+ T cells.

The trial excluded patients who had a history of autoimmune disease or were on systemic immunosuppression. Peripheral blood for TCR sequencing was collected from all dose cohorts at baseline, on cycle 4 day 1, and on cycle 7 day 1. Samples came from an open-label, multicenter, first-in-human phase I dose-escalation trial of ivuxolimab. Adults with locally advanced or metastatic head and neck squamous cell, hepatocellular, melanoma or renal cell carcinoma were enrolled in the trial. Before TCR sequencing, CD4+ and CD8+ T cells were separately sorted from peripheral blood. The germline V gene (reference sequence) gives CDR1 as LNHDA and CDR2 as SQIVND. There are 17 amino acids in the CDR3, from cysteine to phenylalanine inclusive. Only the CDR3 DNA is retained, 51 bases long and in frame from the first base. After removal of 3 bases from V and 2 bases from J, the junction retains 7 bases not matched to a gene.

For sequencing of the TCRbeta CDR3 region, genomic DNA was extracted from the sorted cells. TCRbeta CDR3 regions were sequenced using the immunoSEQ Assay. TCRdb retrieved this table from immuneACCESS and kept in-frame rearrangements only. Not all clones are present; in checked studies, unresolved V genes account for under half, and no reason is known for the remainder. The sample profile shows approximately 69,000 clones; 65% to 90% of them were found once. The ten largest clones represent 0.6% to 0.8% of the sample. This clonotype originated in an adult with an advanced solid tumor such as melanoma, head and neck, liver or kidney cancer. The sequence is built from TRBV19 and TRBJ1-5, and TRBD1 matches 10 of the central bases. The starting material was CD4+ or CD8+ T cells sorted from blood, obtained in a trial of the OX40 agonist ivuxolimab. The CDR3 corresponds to CASSIWTGGSGNQPQHF. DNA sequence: TGTGCCAGTAGTATCTGGACAGGGGGAAGCGGCAATCAGCCCCAGCATTTT.